The clone carrying this TCR beta chain has more than one count but fewer than ten. The protocol was immunoSEQ multiplex PCR, while the TCRdb copy is restricted to in-frame clones and leaves out a portion. This sample yields over 150,000 clones, of which around four fifths are seen a single time; approximately 19% belongs to the top ten. The data belong to a study of blood T cell repertoires in COVID-19. In germline, CDR1 is SGHVS, CDR2 FQNEAQ. This CDR3 contains 15 residues. The ends lost 5 bases at V and 1 base at J; junction bases unmatched: 6. What was sequenced was peripheral blood. The chain links TRBV7-8 to TRBJ2-7; TRBD2 matches 9 bases. This receptor was taken from a woman between 65 and 79 years old who had recovered from COVID-19. CDR3 bases: TGTGCCAGCAGCCCCCGGACTAGCGTTTCCTACGAGCAGTACTTC. Translating it yields CASSPRTSVSYEQYF.